The 7 T cell receptor beta chains reported below all come from one sample, sequenced in a study of blood T cell repertoires in COVID-19. Here immunoSEQ multiplex PCR was the method, and the copy in TCRdb shows in-frame clones only, minus some. This table has about 80,000 clones, about nine tenths appearing once. The material sequenced was peripheral blood. The receptors shown here come from a woman between 45 and 60 years old in a cohort sampled during active COVID-19.

V is TRBV3-1 (or the pseudogene TRBV3-2) and J is TRBJ1-4; tentatively, D is TRBD1 (5 bases). V lost 2 bases to trimming and J lost 13 bases, with 20 bases between them. The CDR3 consists of 15 residues. Looked up from germline, CDR1 is LGHDT and CDR2 is YNNKEL (reference sequence). The CDR3 coding sequence is TGTGCCAGCAGCCAAACCCTAAGGGGTGGGTTGGGACTGTTTTTT. It translates to CASSQTLRGGLGLFF.

This rearrangement joins TRBV9 to TRBJ1-4; the D gene is possibly TRBD1 (5 bases). The CDR3 spans 13 residues. Looked up from germline, CDR1 is SGDLS and CDR2 is YYNGEE. Deletions cut 7 bases from V and 5 bases from J, with 12 bases between. In nucleotides, the CDR3 is TGTGCCAGCGCCTGGGGCGAGAATGAAAAACTGTTTTTT. Its protein product is CASAWGENEKLFF.

A few counts support this clone. The J gene is TRBJ1-1, the V gene TRBV5-4; TRBD1 might be the D (5 bases). CDR1 is SGHNT and CDR2 is YYREEE in the germline V gene (reference sequence). The CDR3 extends over 14 amino acids. V dropped 0 bases and J dropped 10 bases, with 16 bases sitting between them. This chain's CDR3 is CASSLAGPRASAFF. The CDR3, as DNA: TGTGCCAGCAGCTTGGCAGGGCCCCGAGCGTCAGCTTTCTTT.

The chain uses TRBV10-3 and TRBJ1-6; 8 bases map to TRBD1. The germline V gene encodes CDR1 ENHRY and CDR2 SYGVKD. This CDR3 is 13 amino acids long. V shed 7 bases and J 8 bases; nucleotides not matched to a gene: 4. The chain's CDR3 is CAIKGQVDSPLHF. CDR3 DNA: TGTGCCATCAAGGGACAGGTGGATTCACCCCTCCACTTT.

The rearrangement joins TRBV5-4 to TRBJ2-7, with 8 positions matching TRBD2. Germline CDR1 reads SGHNT; CDR2 reads YYREEE (reference sequence). V shed 8 bases, J shed 7 bases, and the junction held 14 bases outside the gene matches. The CDR3 totals 14 residues. The CDR3 reads CASRVGGEGREQYF. The CDR3 DNA is TGTGCCAGTAGGGTCGGGGGGGAAGGTAGAGAGCAGTACTTC.

The CDR3 nucleotides read TGCGCCAGCAGCTTGGATAGCGGGATTTCCGAGCAGTACTTC. Residues: CASSLDSGISEQYF. V gene TRBV5-1 combines with J gene TRBJ2-7; the match to TRBD2 covers 8 bases. The CDR3 covers 14 residues. Germline CDR1 reads SGHRS; CDR2 reads YFSETQ. V was clipped by 0 bases and J by 6 bases; unmatched bases: 5.

V and J are TRBV19 and TRBJ1-6; D gene unclear. Trimming pared 3 bases from V and 0 bases from J, leaving 9 bases between. This CDR3 contains 16 residues. The germline CDR1 and CDR2 sequences are LNHDA and SQIVND (reference sequence). Here the CDR3 DNA reads TGTGCCAGTAGTATGAGAACTAGCTCCTATAATTCACCCCTCCACTTT. This encodes CASSMRTSSYNSPLHF.